This T cell receptor (beta chain) was documented in a study of blood T cell repertoires in COVID-19 (dated by TCRdb to 2018 to 2021). About the full investigation: The collaborator samples originated in the United States, Italy and Spain and spanned the acute and convalescent phases of COVID-19. The prospective study material was composed of cDNA or gDNA derived from T cells, B-cell-depleted T cells, or PBMCs. The dataset comprised deeply sampled blood TCRbeta repertoires from subjects exposed to, actively infected with, or recovered from COVID-19. The repertoires were released in a freely available public database intended as a resource for research on the immune response to SARS-CoV-2. The samples were drawn from the first 160 participants of the ongoing ImmuneRACE study and from 1,254 subjects provided by 6 global collaborators. Sample metadata almost always included a de-identified subject ID, COVID-19 status, age in years and sex. Where available, HLA class I and class II types were taken from metadata supplied by the sample provider and were not determined by assay-based typing. Summary of the overall study and its limitations: The amount of clinical and demographic metadata varied by source and participant and was provided uncurated.

Each collaborating institution followed its own protocols to collect whole blood in K2EDTA tubes. For TCRbeta analysis, collaborators shipped samples as frozen whole blood, isolated PBMCs, or DNA extracted from either of those sample types. TCRbeta CDR3 regions were amplified from genomic DNA by means of the immunoSEQ Assay, a bias-controlled multiplex PCR. As for the authors' bioinformatics: Nucleated cell counts per sample were estimated from amplification of reference gene primers within the assay. Sequence reads were collapsed and filtered to measure the absolute abundance of every unique TCRbeta CDR3 rearrangement. For each sample, productive Simpson clonality was calculated as the square root of Simpson's diversity index over productive rearrangements. Not all clones reach the TCRdb copy of this immuneACCESS table, which keeps in-frame sequences only. Checked studies attribute under half of the gap to unresolved V genes and leave the rest unexplained. V, J and clone size reflect that table, while D and trimming were determined from the DNA. This sample is represented by about 110,000 clones; about nine tenths of them were singletons. The ten biggest clones cover about 1.1% of the sample.

Concerning this clone itself: What antigen it recognizes has not been identified. Per-base qualities were not stored, and no clone one base away is much larger. This sample also contains other DNA sequences that code for the same CDR3.

Sequences were obtained from peripheral blood. This TCR was recovered from a human donor in a cohort sampled during active COVID-19.

CDR3 protein: CASSLGESYEQYF. The DNA reads as follows: TGCGCCAGCAGCTTGGGGGAGTCTTACGAGCAGTACTTC. The sequence links TRBV5-1 to TRBJ2-7; a tentative D call is TRBD2 (5 bases match). The CDR3 covers 13 residues, taking in both the cysteine and the phenylalanine. The CDR3 DNA has 39 bases and is translated from base 1. CDR1 and CDR2, looked up from the germline V gene, are SGHRS and YFSETQ. V loses 0 bases of germline sequence and J loses 4 bases, and the interval between the two ends is 8 bases. Full variable domain (CDR3 extended with the reference TRBV5-1 and TRBJ2-7 proteins): KAGVTQTPRYLIKTRGQQVTLSCSPISGHRSVSWYQQTPGQGLQFLFEYFSETQRNKGNFPGRFSGRQFSNSRSEMNVSTLELGDSALYLCASSLGESYEQYFGPGTRLTVT.